The T cell receptor beta chain described here comes from a study of cytomegalovirus exposure and HLA in healthy donors. For the study at large: A prior study identified just under 120 million unique TCR beta sequences from about 200 million T cells. Findings of the study overall: CMV serostatus was the sole immune exposure data available. A later analysis found most CMV-associated TCR beta chains apparently HLA-restricted. Some highly shared sequence variants likely arose as a pipeline artifact.

Amplification used 60 Vbeta primers and 13 Jbeta primers. Only in-frame clones appear in the TCRdb table, and some are missing; sequencing was by immunoSEQ multiplex PCR. Among about 120,000 clones listed, 75% to 85% were seen once. This clone is a singleton in its sample. Antigen: not known. This CDR3 contains 12 residues. V lost 0 bases and J 5 bases, leaving 7 bases between the germline ends. Germline CDR1 reads GTSNPN; CDR2 reads SVGIG (reference sequence). This TCR was sampled from a man between 18 and 35 years old in good health and CMV-seronegative. The chain joins TRBV30 to TRBJ2-5; a possible D gene is TRBD1 (5 bases). Sequenced sample: PBMCs. The CDR3 bases are TGTGCCTGGAGTGTGGGGCAGGAGACCCAGTACTTC. The encoded protein is CAWSVGQETQYF.